Each of the 13 T cell receptor beta chains below was sequenced from the same sample in a study of blood T cell repertoires in COVID-19 (TCRdb year 2020). Receptor amplification or capture employed the immunoSEQ multiplex PCR assay. Here the immuneACCESS table is served through TCRdb, limited to in-frame sequences with V and J called. Missing clones are a known gap in these copies; in checked studies unresolved V genes cover under half, and the rest lacks a known reason. For this sample the table gives some 320,000 clones, of which roughly nine tenths were detected only once. In total, the top ten clones hold less than 3.5% of the sample. What was sequenced was PBMCs or T cells enriched from blood (not recorded which). The receptors derive from a woman aged 50 to 65 who had been exposed to COVID-19.

J is TRBJ1-3 and V is TRBV7-2; TRBD1 is a possible D gene (6 bases). The V gene's germline CDR1 is SGHTA and CDR2 FQGNSA. Trimming pared 5 bases from V and 8 bases from J, leaving 22 bases between. This CDR3 region has 16 residues. CDR3 residues: CASSLHRAPLLDTIYF. DNA of the CDR3: TGTGCCAGCAGCCTGCACAGGGCCCCTCTATTAGACACCATATATTTT. Together with reference TRBV7-2 and TRBJ1-3, the CDR3 gives the full variable domain: GAGVSQSPSNKVTEKGKDVELRCDPISGHTALYWYRQSLGQGLEFLIYFQGNSAPDKSGLPSDRFSAERTGGSVSTLTIQRTQQEDSAVYLCASSLHRAPLLDTIYFGEGSWLTVV.

Only one count was recorded for this clone. This rearrangement joins TRBV3-1 (or the pseudogene TRBV3-2) to TRBJ1-4; D not resolved. The CDR3 spans 13 residues. The ends were cut back, 7 bases at V and 4 bases at J, with 10 bases in the middle. CDR1 and CDR2 (germline): LGHDT, YNNKEL (reference sequence). Here the CDR3 reads CASTSPGNEKLFF. CDR3 coding DNA: TGTGCCAGCACGTCTCCAGGTAATGAAAAACTGTTTTTT.

This clone was counted a single time. The rearrangement joins TRBV15 to TRBJ1-5; perhaps TRBD1 as D (5 bases). V was trimmed by 4 bases and J by 5 bases, leaving 18 bases between them. Looked up from germline, CDR1 is LNHNV and CDR2 is YYDKDF (reference sequence). The CDR3 contains 16 residues. The CDR3 protein is CATSNHYDSRYQPQHF. The CDR3 coding sequence is TGTGCCACCAGCAACCATTATGACAGTAGGTATCAGCCCCAGCATTTT.

In DNA, the CDR3 is TGTGCCAGTAGTATCGGGACTTATAACAATGAGCAGTTCTTC. Translated: CASSIGTYNNEQFF. V is TRBV19 and J is TRBJ2-1; D possibly corresponds to TRBD2 (6 bases). Trimming pared 3 bases from V and 5 bases from J, leaving 11 bases between. Germline CDR1 LNHDA, CDR2 SQIVND (reference sequence). The CDR3 sequence is 14 residues long. Looking up the rest from reference TRBV19 and TRBJ2-1 gives the full variable domain: DGGITQSPKYLFRKEGQNVTLSCEQNLNHDAMYWYRQDPGQGLRLIYYSQIVNDFQKGDIAEGYSVSREKKESFPLTVTSAQKNPTAFYLCASSIGTYNNEQFFGPGTRLTVL.

V is TRBV5-4 and J is TRBJ2-5; 9 positions agree with TRBD2. The CDR3 sequence is 17 residues long. The V and J ends lost 4 bases and 0 bases, in that order; junction bases with no gene match: 10. CDR1 SGHNT and CDR2 YYREEE come from the germline V gene (reference sequence). Here the CDR3 reads CASSQPGLASYQETQYF. CDR3 sequence (DNA): TGTGCCAGCAGCCAGCCGGGACTAGCCTCGTACCAAGAGACCCAGTACTTC.

The chain has TRBV7-2 and TRBJ1-1; TRBD1 matches 8 bases. V dropped 5 bases and J dropped 12; count of bases not matched to a gene: 11. The CDR3 extends over 13 amino acids. Germline assignment: CDR1 SGHTA and CDR2 FQGNSA. The CDR3 DNA follows: TGTGCCAGCAGCCCGACGGACAGGGTAAAGCCTTTCTTT. This gives the protein CASSPTDRVKPFF.

The J gene is TRBJ2-1, the V gene TRBV5-1; TRBD2 agrees at 9 bases. The CDR3 is 15 amino acids. The trim removed 9 bases at V and 5 bases at J, leaving 12 bases unmatched. Germline lookup yields CDR1 SGHRS and CDR2 YFSETQ. CDR3 protein: CATKAAGGPDNEQFF. Here the CDR3 DNA reads TGCGCCACCAAAGCGGCGGGGGGGCCGGACAATGAGCAGTTCTTC.

This clone turned up a few times. The rearrangement links TRBV5-4 to TRBJ1-6, with 11 bases identical to TRBD1. This CDR3 comprises 14 residues. Germline V gene lookup returns CDR1 SGHNT and CDR2 YYREEE (reference sequence). The ends lost 4 bases at V and 9 bases at J; junction bases unmatched: 3. The CDR3 sequence: CASSAGTGGSPLHF. The DNA for the CDR3 is TGTGCCAGCAGCGCCGGGACAGGGGGTTCACCCCTCCACTTT.

V is TRBV5-1 and J is TRBJ1-1, with a tentative D call TRBD1 (5 bases). CDR3 size: 16 residues. The V end lost 4 bases, the J end lost 7 bases, and 23 bases lay between the germline ends. The germline V gene encodes CDR1 SGHRS and CDR2 YFSETQ. The CDR3: CASSRRGDTPNDEAFF. The CDR3 bases are TGCGCCAGCAGCAGACGGGGGGATACTCCGAACGATGAAGCTTTCTTT.

The genes are TRBV6-6 and TRBJ1-1; unclear D gene. V dropped 3 bases and J dropped 8 bases, with 16 bases sitting between them. CDR3 length: 14 residues. Per the germline V gene, CDR1 is MNHNY and CDR2 is SVGAGI (reference sequence). The CDR3 nucleotides are TGTGCCAGCAGTTATCCACAATCGGGTGCGGAAGCTTTCTTT. Encoded protein: CASSYPQSGAEAFF.

This CDR3 reads CASSSVPRSTITDTQYF. CDR3 bases: TGTGCCAGCAGCTCCGTCCCTAGGAGCACGATCACAGATACGCAGTATTTT. The chain joins TRBV11-2 to TRBJ2-3; D unresolved. Germline V gene data show CDR1 as SGHAT and CDR2 as FQNNGV. The CDR3 extends over 17 amino acids. Trimming shortened V by 4 bases and J by 2 bases, and 19 bases separated the two germline ends.

The rearrangement links TRBV6-5 to TRBJ2-3, with 7 nucleotides matching TRBD1. Germline-derived CDR1 and CDR2 are MNHEY and SVGAGI. The length of the CDR3 is 15 residues. J lost 2 bases, V lost 4 bases, and 6 bases had no gene match. The chain's CDR3 is CASSSGQLNTDTQYF. For the CDR3, the DNA is TGTGCCAGCAGTTCGGGACAGTTAAACACAGATACGCAGTATTTT.

The chain couples TRBV7-9 to TRBJ2-7; TRBD1 agrees at 8 bases. J lost 1 base, V lost 5 bases, and 7 bases had no gene match. The CDR3 length is 15 residues. Germline V gives CDR1 SEHNR, CDR2 FQNEAQ (reference sequence). In DNA, the CDR3 is TGTGCCAGCAGCACCATAGGACAGGGATCCTACGAGCAGTACTTC. Translation gives CASSTIGQGSYEQYF.